This T cell receptor beta chain was profiled in a study of early T cells in non-severe SARS-CoV-2 infection. TCRdb called the 5' RACE reads again in MiXCR, with one record for every CDR3 protein. Of tens of thousands of distinct CDR3 sequences in the sample, 5.4% were seen once. The CDR3 has 15 amino acids. V gave up 6 bases and J gave up 0 bases; unmatched junction bases: 7. In germline, CDR1 is MNHEY, CDR2 SVGAGI. This clonotype was detected ten times or more. The specimen was whole blood. This clonotype was obtained from an adult who was a healthcare worker with PCR-confirmed SARS-CoV-2 infection or an uninfected control (not recorded which). This chain joins TRBV6-5 and TRBJ2-7; 8 bases are a match to TRBD1. CDR3 in amino acids: CASRKGQASSYEQYF. The CDR3 bases are TGTGCCAGCAGGAAGGGACAGGCCAGCTCCTACGAGCAGTACTTC.